This record covers a single T cell receptor beta chain. Sequencing used immunoSEQ multiplex PCR; TCRdb keeps in-frame clones, though not all of them. The sample records 540,000 or so clones, roughly 91% being singletons. These data belong to a study of blood T cell repertoires in COVID-19. Study in general: Some COVID-19 samples were acute and others convalescent; all came from the United States, Italy and Spain.

Material: peripheral blood. The sequence came from a woman between 45 and 60 years old with COVID-19, enrolled during active disease.

In DNA form, the CDR3 reads TGTGCCAGTAGTCTTTCCGGGACTAGCTCCTACAATGAGCAGTTCTTC. It translates to CASSLSGTSSYNEQFF. V and J are TRBV19 and TRBJ2-1; 8 bases align to TRBD2. CDR3 size: 16 residues. CDR1 and CDR2 (germline): LNHDA, SQIVND (reference sequence). V lost 5 bases to trimming and J lost 0 bases; unmatched junction nucleotides: 6.